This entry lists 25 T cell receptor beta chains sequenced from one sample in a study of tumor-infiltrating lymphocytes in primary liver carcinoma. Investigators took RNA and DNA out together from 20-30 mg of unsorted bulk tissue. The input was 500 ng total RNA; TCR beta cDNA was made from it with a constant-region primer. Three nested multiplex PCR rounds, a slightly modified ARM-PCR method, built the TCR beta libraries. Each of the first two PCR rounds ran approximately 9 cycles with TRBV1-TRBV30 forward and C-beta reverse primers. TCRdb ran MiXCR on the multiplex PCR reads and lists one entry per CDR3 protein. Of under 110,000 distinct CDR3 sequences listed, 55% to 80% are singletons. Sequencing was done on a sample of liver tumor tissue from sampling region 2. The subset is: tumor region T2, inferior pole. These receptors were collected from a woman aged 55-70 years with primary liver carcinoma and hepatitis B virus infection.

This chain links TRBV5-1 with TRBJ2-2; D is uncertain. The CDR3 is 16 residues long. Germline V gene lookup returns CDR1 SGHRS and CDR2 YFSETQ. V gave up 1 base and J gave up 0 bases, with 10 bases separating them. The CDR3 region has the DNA TGCGCCAGCAGCTTGTTCCCAGGAGCGAACACCGGGGAGCTGTTTTTT. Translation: CASSLFPGANTGELFF.

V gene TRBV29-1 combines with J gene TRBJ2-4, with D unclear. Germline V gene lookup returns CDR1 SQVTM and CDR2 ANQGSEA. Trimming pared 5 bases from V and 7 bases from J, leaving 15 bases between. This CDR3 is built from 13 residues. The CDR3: CSVMGQDVNIQYF. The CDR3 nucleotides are TGCAGCGTTATGGGCCAGGACGTTAACATTCAGTACTTC.

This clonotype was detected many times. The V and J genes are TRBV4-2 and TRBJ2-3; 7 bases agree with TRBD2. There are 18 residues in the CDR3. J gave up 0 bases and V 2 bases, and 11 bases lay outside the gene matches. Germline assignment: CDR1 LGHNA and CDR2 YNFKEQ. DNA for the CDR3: TGTGCCAGCAGCCAATTAGGGCTAGCGGCAGCCAGCACAGATACGCAGTATTTT. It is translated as CASSQLGLAAASTDTQYF.

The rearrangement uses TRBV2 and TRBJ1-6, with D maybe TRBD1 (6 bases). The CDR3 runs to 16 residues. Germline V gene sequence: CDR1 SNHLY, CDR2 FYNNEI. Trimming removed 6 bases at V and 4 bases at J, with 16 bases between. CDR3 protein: CASRADSSSYNSPLHF. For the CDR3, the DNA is TGTGCCAGCAGAGCGGACAGTAGCTCATATAATTCACCCCTCCACTTT.

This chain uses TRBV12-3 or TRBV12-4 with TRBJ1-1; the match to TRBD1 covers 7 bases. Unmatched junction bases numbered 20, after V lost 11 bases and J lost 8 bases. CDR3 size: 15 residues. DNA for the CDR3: TGTGCCGTCAGTATCCGGGACAGTCTCTTAAGGGAAGCTTTCTTT. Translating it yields CAVSIRDSLLREAFF.

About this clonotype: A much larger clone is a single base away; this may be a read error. CDR3 loop: CSARDYRRGSYEQYF. CDR3 bases: TGCAGTGCTAGAGATTATCGGAGAGGAAGCTACGAGCAGTACTTC. This chain joins TRBV20-1 and TRBJ2-7, with D unclear. Germline V gives CDR1 DFQATT, CDR2 SNEGSKA (reference sequence). The CDR3 consists of 15 residues. The germline V and J ends were trimmed by 0 bases and 3 bases, with 15 bases remaining between them.

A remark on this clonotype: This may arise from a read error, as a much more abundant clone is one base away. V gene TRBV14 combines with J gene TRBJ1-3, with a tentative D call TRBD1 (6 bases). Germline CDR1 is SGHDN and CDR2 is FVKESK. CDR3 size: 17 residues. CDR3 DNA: TGTGCCGGCAGCCAAGAGACAGGCTATTTCTCTGGAAACACCATATATTTT. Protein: CAGSQETGYFSGNTIYF.

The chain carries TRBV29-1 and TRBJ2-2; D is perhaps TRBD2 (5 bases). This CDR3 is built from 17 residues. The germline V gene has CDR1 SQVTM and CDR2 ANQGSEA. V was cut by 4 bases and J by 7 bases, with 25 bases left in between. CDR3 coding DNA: TGCAGCGTTGGGGCAGATTGTAGCGAGAGGGATCACGGGGAGCTGTTTTTT. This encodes CSVGADCSERDHGELFF.

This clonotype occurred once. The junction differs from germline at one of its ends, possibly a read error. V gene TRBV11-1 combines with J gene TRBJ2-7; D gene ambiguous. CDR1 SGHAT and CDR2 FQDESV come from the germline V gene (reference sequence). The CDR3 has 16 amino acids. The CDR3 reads CTSSSPRSQGSYEQYF. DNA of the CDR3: TGTACCAGCAGCTCCCCCCGTTCCCAAGGTTCCTACGAGCAGTACTTC.

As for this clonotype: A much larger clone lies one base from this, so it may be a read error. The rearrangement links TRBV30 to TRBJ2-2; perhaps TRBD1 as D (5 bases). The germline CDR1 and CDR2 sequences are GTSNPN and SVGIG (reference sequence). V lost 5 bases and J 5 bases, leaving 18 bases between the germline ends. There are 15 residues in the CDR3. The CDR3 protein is CAWQGWRYFTGELFF. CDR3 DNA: TGTGCCTGGCAGGGCTGGCGGTATTTTACCGGGGAGCTGTTTTTT.

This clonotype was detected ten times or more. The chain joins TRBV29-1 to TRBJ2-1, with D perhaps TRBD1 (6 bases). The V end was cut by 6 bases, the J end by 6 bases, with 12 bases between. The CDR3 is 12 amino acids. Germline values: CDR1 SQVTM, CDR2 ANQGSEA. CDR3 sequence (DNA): TGCAGCGTCCGGGACATGGTCAATGAGCAGTTCTTC. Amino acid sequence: CSVRDMVNEQFF.

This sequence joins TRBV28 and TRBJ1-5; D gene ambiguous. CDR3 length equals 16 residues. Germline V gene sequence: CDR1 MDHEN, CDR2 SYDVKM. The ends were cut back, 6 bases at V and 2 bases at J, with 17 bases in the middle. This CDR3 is CASSRTGSGRNQPQHF. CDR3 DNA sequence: TGTGCCAGCAGCCGTACGGGGTCGGGTCGCAATCAGCCCCAGCATTTT.

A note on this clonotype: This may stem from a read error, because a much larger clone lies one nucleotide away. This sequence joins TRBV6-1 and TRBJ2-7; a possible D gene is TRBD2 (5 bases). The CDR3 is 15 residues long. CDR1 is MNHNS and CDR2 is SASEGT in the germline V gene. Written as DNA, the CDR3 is TGTGCCAGCAGTGAAGCAGGACTCGCAACCTACGGGCAGTACTTC. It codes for CASSEAGLATYGQYF.

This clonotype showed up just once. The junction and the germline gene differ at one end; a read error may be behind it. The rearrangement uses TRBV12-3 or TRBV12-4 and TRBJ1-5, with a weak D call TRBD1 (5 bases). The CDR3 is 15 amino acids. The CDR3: CASSFRSGLNQPQQF. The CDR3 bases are TGTGCCAGCAGTTTTCGGTCGGGACTTAATCAGCCCCAGCAGTTT.

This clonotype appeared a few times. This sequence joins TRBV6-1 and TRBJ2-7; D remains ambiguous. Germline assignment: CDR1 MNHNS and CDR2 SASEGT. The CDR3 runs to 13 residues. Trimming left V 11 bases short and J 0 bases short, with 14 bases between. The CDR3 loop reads CAGCIRGSYEQYF. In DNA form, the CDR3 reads TGTGCCGGTTGTATCAGAGGCTCCTACGAGCAGTACTTC.

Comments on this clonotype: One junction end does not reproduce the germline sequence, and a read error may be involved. CDR3 nucleotides: TGTGCCAACAGCCCCGGGAGGTCTTGGAACGTTCAGTACTTC. Protein product: CANSPGRSWNVQYF. The J gene is TRBJ2-4, the V gene TRBV11-3, with 7 bases matching TRBD2. This CDR3 spans 14 amino acids. Per germline, CDR1 SGHNT and CDR2 YENEEA.

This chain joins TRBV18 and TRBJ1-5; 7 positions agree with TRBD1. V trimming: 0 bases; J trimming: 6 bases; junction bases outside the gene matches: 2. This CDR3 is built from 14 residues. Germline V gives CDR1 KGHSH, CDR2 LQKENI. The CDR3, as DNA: TGTGCCAGCTCACCACCGTCAGGGGGTCAGCCCCAGCATTTT. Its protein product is CASSPPSGGQPQHF.

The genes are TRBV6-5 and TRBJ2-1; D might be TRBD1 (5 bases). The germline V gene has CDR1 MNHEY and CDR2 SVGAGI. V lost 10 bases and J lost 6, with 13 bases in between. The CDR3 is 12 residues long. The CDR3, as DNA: TGTGCCATCAGCCGACAGACCAATGAGCAGTTCTTC. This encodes CAISRQTNEQFF.

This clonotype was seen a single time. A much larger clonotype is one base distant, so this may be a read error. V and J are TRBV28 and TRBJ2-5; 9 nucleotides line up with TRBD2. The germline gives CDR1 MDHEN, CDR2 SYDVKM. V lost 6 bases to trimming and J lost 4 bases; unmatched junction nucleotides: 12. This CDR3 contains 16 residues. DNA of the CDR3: TGTGCCAGCAGCTCTGGGACTAGCTGGAGTAGAGAGACCCAGTACTTC. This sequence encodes CASSSGTSWSRETQYF.

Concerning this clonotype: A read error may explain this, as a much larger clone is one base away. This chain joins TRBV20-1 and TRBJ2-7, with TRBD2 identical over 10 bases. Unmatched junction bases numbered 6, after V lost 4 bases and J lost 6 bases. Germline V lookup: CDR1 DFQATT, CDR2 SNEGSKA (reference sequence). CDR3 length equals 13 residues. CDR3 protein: CSAILAGSTEQYF. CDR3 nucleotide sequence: TGCAGTGCTATACTAGCGGGGTCAACCGAGCAGTACTTC.

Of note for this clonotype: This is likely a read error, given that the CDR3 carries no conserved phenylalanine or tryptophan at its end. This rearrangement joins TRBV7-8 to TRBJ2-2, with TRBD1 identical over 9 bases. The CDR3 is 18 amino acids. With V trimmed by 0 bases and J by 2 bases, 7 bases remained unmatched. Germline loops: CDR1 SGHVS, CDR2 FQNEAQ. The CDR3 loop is CASSLAFGQGQNTGELFS. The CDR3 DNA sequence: TGTGCCAGCAGCTTAGCCTTCGGACAGGGGCAAAACACCGGGGAGCTGTTTTCT.

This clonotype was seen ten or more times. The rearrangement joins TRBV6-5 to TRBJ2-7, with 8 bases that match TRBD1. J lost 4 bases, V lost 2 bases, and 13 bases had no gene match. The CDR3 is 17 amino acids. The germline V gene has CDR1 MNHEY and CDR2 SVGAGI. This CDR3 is CASSYTSTGAGVYEQYF. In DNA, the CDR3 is TGTGCCAGCAGTTACACATCGACAGGGGCCGGTGTTTACGAGCAGTACTTC.

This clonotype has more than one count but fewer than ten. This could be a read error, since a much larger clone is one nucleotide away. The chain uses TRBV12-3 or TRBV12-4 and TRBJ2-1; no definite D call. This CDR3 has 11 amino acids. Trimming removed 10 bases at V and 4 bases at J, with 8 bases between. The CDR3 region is CANTIYNEQFF. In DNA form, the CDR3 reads TGTGCCAACACCATATACAATGAGCAGTTCTTC.

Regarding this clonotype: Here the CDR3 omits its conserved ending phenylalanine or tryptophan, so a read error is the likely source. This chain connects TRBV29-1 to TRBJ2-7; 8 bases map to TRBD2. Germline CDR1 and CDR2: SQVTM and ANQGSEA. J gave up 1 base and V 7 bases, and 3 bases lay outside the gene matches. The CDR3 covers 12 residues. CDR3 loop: CSAVAGSYEQYI. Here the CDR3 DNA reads TGCAGCGCAGTAGCGGGGTCCTACGAGCAGTACATC.

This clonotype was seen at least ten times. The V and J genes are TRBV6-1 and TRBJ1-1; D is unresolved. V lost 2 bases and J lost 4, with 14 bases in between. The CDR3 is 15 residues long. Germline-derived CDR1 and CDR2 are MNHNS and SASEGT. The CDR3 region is CASSERWTGSTEAFF. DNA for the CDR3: TGTGCCAGCAGTGAACGGTGGACGGGAAGCACTGAAGCTTTCTTT.